This T cell receptor (beta chain) was found in a study of blood T cell repertoires in COVID-19. Across the whole study: PBMCs, B-cell-depleted T cells, or T cells provided the cDNA or gDNA that made up the material.

CDR3 length equals 11 residues. CDR1 DFQATT and CDR2 SNEGSKA come from the germline V gene (reference sequence). The method was immunoSEQ multiplex PCR; TCRdb's version includes in-frame clones alone and lacks a portion of them. The repertoire has 300,000 to 400,000 clones, around nine tenths of them found once; the top ten carry 6% to 8%. This chain uses TRBV20-1 with TRBJ2-7, with D perhaps matching TRBD2 (5 bases). The origin of this receptor is a woman in her seventies with COVID-19, enrolled during active disease. The sample was peripheral blood. This CDR3 is CSGLNSYEQYF. DNA for the CDR3: TGCAGCGGACTGAACTCCTACGAGCAGTACTTC.